This paragraph reports one T cell receptor (beta chain). What it binds is unknown. The data are from a study of cytomegalovirus exposure and HLA in healthy donors. Study-wide results and limits: Relative to the 666-donor mean, N-insertions were reportedly fewer in an Asian-associated ancestry cluster in a later analysis.

In the PCR, 60 Vbeta and 13 Jbeta primers were used. Clones were sequenced by immunoSEQ multiplex PCR, and TCRdb holds only the in-frame ones, with some missing. The repertoire includes 90,000 to 150,000 clones, 60% to 85% of them detected once, and around 3% sits in the top ten. The TCR was taken from a woman aged 30 to 39 in good health and CMV-seropositive. Input material: PBMCs.

The CDR3 is CASRTGTGLGTEAFF. The CDR3 nucleotides read TGTGCCAGCAGAACCGGGACAGGGTTGGGCACTGAAGCTTTCTTT. The rearrangement links TRBV5-4 to TRBJ1-1, with 9 positions matching TRBD1. The CDR3 totals 15 residues. J gave up 4 bases and V 5 bases, and 9 bases lay outside the gene matches. Germline lookup yields CDR1 SGHNT and CDR2 YYREEE (reference sequence).